This T cell receptor (beta chain) was observed in a study of response to subunit inactivated influenza vaccine. Broader study findings: Authors proposed each seasonal influenza vaccination draws in few new T cells.

V lost 8 bases, J lost 5 bases, and 22 bases lay in between. Germline V gene sequence: CDR1 MGHRA, CDR2 YSYEKL. The CDR3 consists of 15 residues. Remarks on this clonotype: Its target is not known.

TCRdb re-analysed the RT-PCR reads in MiXCR, keeping a single row per CDR3 protein. In the table there are about 700,000 distinct CDR3 sequences, approximately 14% of which are singletons. The sample was PBMCs from blood, taken 14 to 15 days before vaccination. The chain uses TRBV4-1 and TRBJ2-7; D may match TRBD1 or TRBD2 (6 bases each). The receptor comes from a man aged 45-60 years who received an inactivated influenza vaccine. The CDR3 sequence is CASATTEGGWNEQYF. CDR3 coding DNA: TGCGCCAGCGCTACTACCGAGGGGGGATGGAACGAGCAGTACTTC.